Presented here are 29 T cell receptor beta chains from one specimen sequenced in a study of blood T cells in healthy people across ages. With a J-beta primer mix and a sample-barcoded 5' primer, a second PCR ran 7 to 11 cycles. Using its own MiXCR run on the 5' RACE reads, TCRdb lists one record per CDR3 protein. The sample records hundreds of thousands of distinct CDR3 sequences, roughly 45% being singletons. Sequenced input: blood. These receptors were collected from a woman aged 60-75 years in good health.

The gene calls are TRBV2 and TRBJ2-5, with TRBD2 matching 8 bases. CDR1 and CDR2 from the germline V gene are SNHLY and FYNNEI. The CDR3 consists of 16 residues. With 0 bases clipped from V and 2 bases from J, the junction kept 5 bases outside the gene matches. The DNA of the CDR3 is TGTGCCAGCAGTGAAGCGCGGACGGGGGGGCAAGAGACCCAGTACTTC. Its translation is CASSEARTGGQETQYF. Full variable domain (outside the CDR3, taken from reference TRBV2 and TRBJ2-5): EPEVTQTPSHQVTQMGQEVILRCVPISNHLYFYWYRQILGQKVEFLVSFYNNEISEKSEIFDDQFSVERPDGSNFTLKIRSTKLEDSAMYFCASSEARTGGQETQYFGPGTRLLVL.

The chain uses TRBV18 and TRBJ2-7; TRBD1 agrees at 8 bases. J lost 3 bases, V lost 6 bases, and 7 bases had no gene match. Germline assignment: CDR1 KGHSH and CDR2 LQKENI. CDR3 size: 14 residues. CDR3 sequence reads: CASSGTGGIYEQYF. The CDR3 DNA sequence: TGTGCCAGCTCGGGAACAGGGGGAATCTACGAGCAGTACTTC. The full variable domain, rest sourced from reference TRBV18 and TRBJ2-7, is NAGVMQNPRHLVRRRGQEARLRCSPMKGHSHVYWYRQLPEEGLKFMVYLQKENIIDESGMPKERFSAEFPKEGPSILRIQQVVRGDSAAYFCASSGTGGIYEQYFGPGTRLTVT.

This clonotype was recorded a few times. This chain uses TRBV4-1 with TRBJ2-3, with TRBD1 matching 8 bases. V was clipped by 0 bases and J by 3 bases; unmatched bases: 8. This CDR3 contains 17 residues. From germline, CDR1 is MGHRA and CDR2 YSYEKL. The CDR3: CASSQDRTGGLTDTQYF. The CDR3 region has the DNA TGCGCCAGCAGCCAAGATCGTACAGGGGGATTAACAGATACGCAGTATTTT.

In the case of this clonotype: This may be a read error, as it is one base from a much larger clone. V is TRBV4-2 and J is TRBJ2-5, with a weak D call TRBD1 (7 bases). The length of the CDR3 is 14 residues. CDR1 is LGHNA, CDR2 YNFKEQ, per germline. Trimming stripped 6 bases from V and 11 bases from J, with 22 bases between. In DNA, the CDR3 is TGTGCCAGCAGTCCCCAGGGGGGCGGCAATGAGCAGTACTTC. This gives the protein CASSPQGGGNEQYF.

The genes are TRBV4-2 and TRBJ1-1, with 8 bases aligning to TRBD1. Germline trimming cut 2 bases from V and 3 bases from J; bases unmatched to any gene: 8. CDR3 length equals 16 residues. Germline-derived CDR1 and CDR2 are LGHNA and YNFKEQ. The CDR3 DNA reads TGTGCCAGCAGCCAACCTGCAGGGGGCGCCGACACTGAAGCTTTCTTT. Its protein product is CASSQPAGGADTEAFF.

There are a few counts of this clonotype. The chain carries TRBV4-2 and TRBJ2-3, with D perhaps TRBD2 (5 bases). This CDR3 comprises 14 residues. Trimming took 4 bases from V and 3 from J, leaving 11 bases between them. Per the germline V gene, CDR1 is LGHNA and CDR2 is YNFKEQ. The CDR3 region has the DNA TGTGCCAGCAGCCGGTACCGGGGTACAGATACGCAGTATTTT. Residues: CASSRYRGTDTQYF.

CDR3 coding DNA: TGTGCCAGCAGTTCTGTTGTCGGTAGCGGATACAATGAGCAGTTCTTC. It is translated as CASSSVVGSGYNEQFF. This chain links TRBV12-3 or TRBV12-4 with TRBJ2-1; D is perhaps TRBD2 (6 bases). The CDR3 is 16 residues long. V lost 4 bases and J lost 4, with 17 bases in between.

The chain couples TRBV20-1 to TRBJ2-5; D possibly corresponds to TRBD2 (5 bases). This CDR3 spans 14 amino acids. The V end was cut by 6 bases, the J end by 2 bases, with 16 bases between. The germline CDR1 and CDR2 sequences are DFQATT and SNEGSKA (reference sequence). CDR3 amino acids: CSAPSAGIQETQYF. The CDR3 nucleotides read TGCAGTGCCCCCTCCGCGGGCATTCAAGAGACCCAGTACTTC.

V is TRBV24-1 and J is TRBJ2-7, with no clear D. The CDR3 sequence is 16 residues long. Trimming left V 3 bases short and J 2 bases short, with 16 bases between. The germline CDR1 and CDR2 sequences are KGHDR and SFDVKD. The CDR3 DNA reads as TGTGCCACCAGTGATCGGCATTCCCGTGGGACCTACGAGCAGTACTTC. Amino acid sequence: CATSDRHSRGTYEQYF.

J is TRBJ2-7 and V is TRBV9; TRBD1 aligns across 8 bases. Germline lookup yields CDR1 SGDLS and CDR2 YYNGEE. The CDR3 is 15 amino acids. J gave up 2 bases and V 10 bases, and 14 bases lay outside the gene matches. CDR3 amino acids: CAGTEGQGPAYEQYF. For the CDR3, the DNA is TGTGCCGGCACCGAAGGACAGGGTCCAGCCTACGAGCAGTACTTC.

This rearrangement joins TRBV6-2 or TRBV6-3 to TRBJ1-2; unclear D gene. V gave up 5 bases and J gave up 1 base, with 11 bases separating them. This CDR3 spans 14 amino acids. Germline CDR1 reads MNHEY; CDR2 reads SVGEGT. The CDR3 sequence is CASSPGRNNYGYTF. Here the CDR3 DNA reads TGTGCCAGCAGTCCCGGACGGAATAACTATGGCTACACCTTC.

The V gene is TRBV4-2, the J gene TRBJ2-1; 10 bases fit TRBD2. After removal of 0 bases from V and 7 bases from J, the junction contained 6 bases not matched to a gene. Germline assignment: CDR1 LGHNA and CDR2 YNFKEQ. This CDR3 is 16 amino acids long. The CDR3 loop is CASSQDSSGRVNEQFF. The DNA of the CDR3 is TGTGCCAGCAGCCAAGATTCCAGCGGGAGGGTGAATGAGCAGTTCTTC.

This chain connects TRBV5-1 to TRBJ2-2, with D possibly called TRBD1 or TRBD2 (5 bases each). Germline CDR1 is SGHRS and CDR2 is YFSETQ. V was trimmed by 4 bases and J by 0 bases, leaving 19 bases between them. This CDR3 has 18 amino acids. The CDR3, as DNA: TGCGCCAGCAGCCGAGGGACCGGTGTCACCGCGAACACCGGGGAGCTGTTTTTT. Amino acid sequence: CASSRGTGVTANTGELFF.

This clonotype was seen a few times. The chain is built from TRBV6-2 or TRBV6-3 and TRBJ1-5; D unclear. CDR1 is MNHEY and CDR2 is SVGEGT in the germline V gene. The CDR3 contains 12 residues. V lost 8 bases to trimming and J lost 3 bases, with 8 bases between them. DNA of the CDR3: TGTGCCAGCGGGCAATTCAATCAGCCCCAGCATTTT. Translated: CASGQFNQPQHF.

CDR3 amino acids: CASSLNLRSYEQYF. CDR3 in DNA: TGCGCCAGCAGCTTGAATTTAAGGTCCTACGAGCAGTACTTC. The chain is built from TRBV5-1 and TRBJ2-7; D is ambiguous. CDR3 length: 14 amino acids. Looked up from germline, CDR1 is SGHRS and CDR2 is YFSETQ. V lost 1 base and J lost 1, with 9 bases in between.

The chain uses TRBV19 and TRBJ2-3, with D possibly called TRBD1 or TRBD2 (5 bases each). Between the trimmed V and J ends, which lost 8 bases and 0 bases, there was a span of 6 bases. Germline lookup yields CDR1 LNHDA and CDR2 SQIVND (reference sequence). This CDR3 spans 12 amino acids. The CDR3 coding sequence is TGTGCCAGTGAGGGGAGCACAGATACGCAGTATTTT. This gives the protein CASEGSTDTQYF. Combining the CDR3 with reference TRBV19 and TRBJ2-3 gives the whole variable domain DGGITQSPKYLFRKEGQNVTLSCEQNLNHDAMYWYRQDPGQGLRLIYYSQIVNDFQKGDIAEGYSVSREKKESFPLTVTSAQKNPTAFYLCASEGSTDTQYFGPGTRLTVL.

This clonotype was counted only a few times. V usage is TRBV25-1 and J usage is TRBJ2-1, with no clear D. V lost 2 bases, J lost 7 bases, and 18 bases lay in between. CDR3 size: 16 residues. The V gene's germline CDR1 is MGHDK and CDR2 SYGVNS. The CDR3 DNA reads as TGTGCCAGCAGTGAAGCTGGGGTTGGGATTTTGAATGAGCAGTTCTTC. It codes for CASSEAGVGILNEQFF.

This chain links TRBV9 with TRBJ2-3; no reliable D call. Trimming removed 4 bases at V and 2 bases at J, with 11 bases between. Germline CDR1 reads SGDLS; CDR2 reads YYNGEE. CDR3 length: 14 amino acids. Here the CDR3 reads CASSPRHLTDTQYF. CDR3 DNA: TGTGCCAGCAGCCCGCGACACCTCACAGATACGCAGTATTTT.

This clonotype appeared a few times. The rearrangement links TRBV28 to TRBJ2-3; 9 positions match TRBD1. The junction had 8 bases not matched to a gene; V was cut back by 7 bases and J by 3 bases. Per the germline V gene, CDR1 is MDHEN and CDR2 is SYDVKM. This CDR3 contains 15 residues. As DNA, the CDR3 is TGTGCCAGCACCTGGGGGACAGGGAATACAGATACGCAGTATTTT. It is translated as CASTWGTGNTDTQYF. Drawing the rest from reference TRBV28 and TRBJ2-3, the complete variable domain is DVKVTQSSRYLVKRTGEKVFLECVQDMDHENMFWYRQDPGLGLRLIYFSYDVKMKEKGDIPEGYSVSREKKERFSLILESASTNQTSMYLCASTWGTGNTDTQYFGPGTRLTVL.

The V gene is TRBV5-1, the J gene TRBJ2-1; D perhaps matches TRBD1 (5 bases). Germline loops: CDR1 SGHRS, CDR2 YFSETQ. The CDR3 has 14 amino acids. Trimming left V 1 base short and J 8 bases short, with 13 bases between. DNA of the CDR3: TGCGCCAGCAGCTTGACAGGACAACGGGATGAGCAGTTCTTC. It translates to CASSLTGQRDEQFF.

The chain uses TRBV20-1 and TRBJ2-5; 14 bases match TRBD2. V dropped 3 bases and J dropped 0; count of bases not matched to a gene: 6. CDR1 is DFQATT and CDR2 is SNEGSKA in the germline V gene (reference sequence). The CDR3 runs 17 residues. The CDR3 DNA reads TGCAGTGCTAGGGGGACTAGCGGGGGAGGTTACCAAGAGACCCAGTACTTC. Amino acid sequence: CSARGTSGGGYQETQYF.

V is TRBV4-1 and J is TRBJ2-3; D is unclear. V shed 0 bases and J shed 7 bases, with 8 bases lying between them. From germline, CDR1 is MGHRA and CDR2 YSYEKL. CDR3 length: 13 residues. For the CDR3, the DNA is TGCGCCAGCAGCCAAGAAACGCCCTATACGCAGTATTTT. Translation gives CASSQETPYTQYF.

The V call is TRBV7-2, the J call TRBJ2-4; tentatively, D is TRBD1 (5 bases). Germline lookup yields CDR1 SGHTA and CDR2 FQGNSA. With 5 bases removed from V and 3 bases from J, the gap between germline ends came to 11 bases. The CDR3 is 14 amino acids. This chain's CDR3 is CASSQTGVKNIQYF. The CDR3 nucleotides are TGTGCCAGCAGCCAAACAGGTGTCAAAAACATTCAGTACTTC.

This clonotype was counted a few times. In nucleotides, the CDR3 is TGCAGTGCTAGCCGCGGGACCGCGGATACGCAGTATTTT. Amino acids: CSASRGTADTQYF. This chain joins TRBV20-1 and TRBJ2-3; D might be TRBD2 (6 bases). Trimming pared 3 bases from V and 6 bases from J, leaving 13 bases between. This CDR3 contains 13 residues. Germline V gives CDR1 DFQATT, CDR2 SNEGSKA (reference sequence).

The chain combines TRBV10-3 with TRBJ1-2, with 7 bases matching TRBD1. Germline lookup yields CDR1 ENHRY and CDR2 SYGVKD. The V gene end was trimmed by 0 bases and the J gene end by 7 bases; junction bases not matched to a gene: 8. CDR3 size: 15 residues. Here the CDR3 reads CAISESRQGRAGYTF. The CDR3 DNA reads TGTGCCATCAGTGAGTCGCGACAGGGACGGGCTGGCTACACCTTC.

V gene TRBV2 combines with J gene TRBJ1-1, with D unresolved. This CDR3 comprises 15 residues. The V end lost 5 bases, the J end lost 4 bases, and 17 bases lay between the germline ends. CDR1 and CDR2 from the germline V gene are SNHLY and FYNNEI. The CDR3 nucleotides read TGTGCCAGCAGTTCAGAGAGAGCCTGGACCACTGAAGCTTTCTTT. Translated: CASSSERAWTTEAFF.

The genes are TRBV20-1 and TRBJ2-1; D is perhaps TRBD2 (6 bases). This CDR3 contains 15 residues. CDR1 and CDR2 from the germline V gene are DFQATT and SNEGSKA (reference sequence). With 6 bases removed from V and 10 bases from J, the gap between germline ends came to 25 bases. The CDR3 spells CSARSSRGSLEEQFF. The DNA of the CDR3 is TGCAGTGCCCGATCCTCTCGGGGGAGTCTGGAGGAGCAGTTCTTC.

The chain combines TRBV3-1 with TRBJ1-2; unclear D gene. The V gene lost 0 bases and the J gene lost 1 base, with 6 bases spanning the gap. Germline lookup yields CDR1 LGHDT and CDR2 YNNKEL (reference sequence). This CDR3 comprises 14 residues. CDR3 bases: TGTGCCAGCAGCCAAGAGGGGATTAACTATGGCTACACCTTC. Amino acids: CASSQEGINYGYTF.

This clonotype was counted between two and nine times. The genes are TRBV5-1 and TRBJ1-5; D is unclear. Trimming removed 3 bases at V and 4 bases at J, with 8 bases between. Germline CDR1 is SGHRS and CDR2 is YFSETQ. The CDR3 covers 13 residues. The CDR3 protein is CASSSSLNQPQHF. Written as DNA, the CDR3 is TGCGCCAGCAGCTCATCCCTAAATCAGCCCCAGCATTTT.